Listed here are 14 T cell receptor beta chains from one sample, sequenced in a study of OX40 agonist ivuxolimab in advanced cancers. Clones were read by immunoSEQ multiplex PCR, and TCRdb kept only the in-frame ones, dropping some. The data contain approximately 90,000 clones, about 90% of them singletons. Here the sequenced sample was CD4+ or CD8+ T cells sorted from blood, taken in a trial of the OX40 agonist ivuxolimab. The receptors were sampled from an adult with an advanced solid tumor such as melanoma, head and neck, liver or kidney cancer.

This chain links TRBV6-6 with TRBJ2-5; no reliable D call. The length of the CDR3 is 14 residues. Per germline, CDR1 MNHNY and CDR2 SVGAGI (reference sequence). Trimming shortened V by 4 bases and J by 5 bases, and 14 bases separated the two germline ends. In DNA, the CDR3 is TGTGCCAGCAGTTTTACCTCGGCTCGGGAGACCCAGTACTTC. Protein product: CASSFTSARETQYF.

About this clone: An end of the junction does not agree with germline; a read error may underlie this. This sample includes further DNA sequences coding for the same CDR3. This chain links TRBV20-1 with TRBJ1-1; D gene unclear. This CDR3 has 11 amino acids. Germline-derived CDR1 and CDR2 are DFQATT and SNEGSKA (reference sequence). The CDR3 spells CSARSGAEAFF. CDR3 in DNA: TGCAGCGCTAGGTCCGGTGCTGAAGCTTTCTTT.

This clone appeared once. The J gene is TRBJ1-2, the V gene TRBV4-1; 10 bases match TRBD1. The CDR3 runs to 15 residues. The germline CDR1 and CDR2 sequences are MGHRA and YSYEKL. J lost 4 bases, V lost 7 bases, and 9 bases had no gene match. The CDR3 DNA follows: TGCGCCAGCACCCCCGGGACAGGGGAACGCTATGGCTACACCTTC. This sequence encodes CASTPGTGERYGYTF.

In this sample, this clone turned up once. The V call is TRBV7-2, the J call TRBJ2-7; D may be TRBD2 (5 bases). Trimming pared 3 bases from V and 2 bases from J, leaving 8 bases between. CDR1 SGHTA and CDR2 FQGNSA come from the germline V gene. This CDR3 spans 13 amino acids. The CDR3 reads CASSLGSPYEQYF. CDR3 DNA: TGTGCCAGCAGCTTGGGGAGTCCCTACGAGCAGTACTTC.

The chain combines TRBV11-3 with TRBJ2-1; D remains unclear. Trimming shortened V by 0 bases and J by 2 bases, and 8 bases separated the two germline ends. Germline loops: CDR1 SGHNT, CDR2 YENEEA. The CDR3 spans 15 residues. This CDR3 reads CASSLEGTTYNEQFF. Written as DNA, the CDR3 is TGTGCCAGCAGCTTAGAAGGTACAACCTACAATGAGCAGTTCTTC.

The chain is built from TRBV18 and TRBJ1-3; D remains ambiguous. Germline assignment: CDR1 KGHSH and CDR2 LQKENI. The CDR3 covers 14 residues. The V gene lost 2 bases and the J gene lost 3 bases, with 8 bases spanning the gap. CDR3 DNA: TGTGCCAGCTCACCAACCGGGTATGGAAACACCATATATTTT. Protein: CASSPTGYGNTIYF.

Written as DNA, the CDR3 is TGCGCCAGCAGCCTCATAGCGGGAGCGTTGGCCGAGCAGTACTTC. It encodes CASSLIAGALAEQYF. The chain combines TRBV4-1 with TRBJ2-7; 9 nucleotides line up with TRBD2. From germline, CDR1 is MGHRA and CDR2 YSYEKL. The CDR3 totals 15 residues. The junction had 10 bases not matched to a gene; V was cut back by 4 bases and J by 6 bases.

This chain connects TRBV9 to TRBJ2-1, with D possibly TRBD2 on 6 matching bases. The CDR3 loop spans 16 amino acids. Germline CDR1 SGDLS, CDR2 YYNGEE. V lost 4 bases, J lost 8 bases, and 22 bases lay in between. CDR3 loop: CASSPSLDGSQDEQFF. The CDR3 nucleotides read TGTGCCAGCAGCCCCTCTTTGGACGGGAGCCAGGATGAGCAGTTCTTC.

V and J are TRBV5-4 and TRBJ2-7, with a weak D call TRBD2 (5 bases). V was cut by 4 bases and J by 6 bases, with 17 bases left in between. This CDR3 is built from 14 residues. CDR1 and CDR2 (germline): SGHNT, YYREEE (reference sequence). CDR3 in amino acids: CASSTSSFPLEQYF. The CDR3 DNA follows: TGTGCCAGCAGCACCTCTAGCTTCCCCCTCGAGCAGTACTTC. Looking up the rest from reference TRBV5-4 and TRBJ2-7 gives the full variable domain: ETGVTQSPTHLIKTRGQQVTLRCSSQSGHNTVSWYQQALGQGPQFIFQYYREEENGRGNFPPRFSGLQFPNYSSELNVNALELDDSALYLCASSTSSFPLEQYFGPGTRLTVT.

This sequence joins TRBV18 and TRBJ1-1; D unresolved. The CDR3 runs 14 residues. Trimming took off 1 base at V and 5 bases at J, with 11 bases between the two ends. From germline, CDR1 is KGHSH and CDR2 LQKENI. The CDR3 DNA reads TGTGCCAGCTCACCACGGACCCTGGGGACTGAAGCTTTCTTT. This codes for CASSPRTLGTEAFF.

The chain combines TRBV27 with TRBJ2-7, with TRBD2 identical over 11 bases. The V and J ends lost 6 bases and 0 bases, in that order; junction bases with no gene match: 4. This CDR3 is 15 amino acids long. Germline V gene sequence: CDR1 MNHEY, CDR2 SMNVEV (reference sequence). In nucleotides, the CDR3 is TGTGCCAGCAGATTTACTAGCGGGAGCTCCTACGAGCAGTACTTC. This sequence encodes CASRFTSGSSYEQYF.

The chain employs TRBV4-3 and TRBJ2-7; possibly TRBD1 for D (7 bases). This CDR3 comprises 13 residues. Germline V gives CDR1 LGHNA, CDR2 YSLEER. Trimming stripped 4 bases from V and 3 bases from J, with 10 bases between. For the CDR3, the DNA is TGCGCCAGCAGCCCCCAGGGGGGCTACGAGCAGTACTTC. This encodes CASSPQGGYEQYF.

This sequence joins TRBV28 and TRBJ1-2; tentatively, D is TRBD1 (5 bases). V gave up 4 bases and J gave up 9 bases, with 12 bases separating them. CDR1 MDHEN and CDR2 SYDVKM come from the germline V gene. This CDR3 has 12 residues. The CDR3 region is CASSSGKRSYTF. In nucleotides, the CDR3 is TGTGCCAGCAGTTCAGGGAAAAGGAGCTACACCTTC.

The V gene is TRBV10-3, the J gene TRBJ2-4; the D gene is possibly TRBD1 (5 bases). Germline V CDR1 and CDR2: ENHRY, SYGVKD. The CDR3 extends over 13 amino acids. V lost 6 bases and J lost 5, with 11 bases in between. The DNA of the CDR3 is TGTGCCATCAGGCCAGGGTCCGAAAACATTCAGTACTTC. It is translated as CAIRPGSENIQYF.